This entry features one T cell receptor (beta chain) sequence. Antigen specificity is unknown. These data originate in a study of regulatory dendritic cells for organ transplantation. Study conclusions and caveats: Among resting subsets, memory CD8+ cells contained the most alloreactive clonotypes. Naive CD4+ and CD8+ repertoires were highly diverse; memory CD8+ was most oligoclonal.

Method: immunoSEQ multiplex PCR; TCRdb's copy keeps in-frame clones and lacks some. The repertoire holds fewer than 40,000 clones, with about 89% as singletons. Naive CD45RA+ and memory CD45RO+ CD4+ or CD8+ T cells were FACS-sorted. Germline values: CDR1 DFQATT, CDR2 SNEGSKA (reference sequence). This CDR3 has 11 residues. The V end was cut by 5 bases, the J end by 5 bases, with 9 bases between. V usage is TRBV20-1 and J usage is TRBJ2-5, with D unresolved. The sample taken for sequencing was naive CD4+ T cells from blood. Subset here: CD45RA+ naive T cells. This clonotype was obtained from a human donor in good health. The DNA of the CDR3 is TGCAGTGCTTCCTTCGGGGAGACCCAGTACTTC. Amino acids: CSASFGETQYF.